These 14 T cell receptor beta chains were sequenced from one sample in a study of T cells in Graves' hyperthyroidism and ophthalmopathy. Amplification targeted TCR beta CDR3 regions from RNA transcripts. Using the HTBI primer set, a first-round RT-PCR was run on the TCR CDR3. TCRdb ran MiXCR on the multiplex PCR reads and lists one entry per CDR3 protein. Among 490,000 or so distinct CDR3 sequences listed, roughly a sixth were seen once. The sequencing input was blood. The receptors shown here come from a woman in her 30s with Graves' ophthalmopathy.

As DNA, the CDR3 is TGTGCCAGCAGTCGGATTGTAGATACGCAGTATTTT. It codes for CASSRIVDTQYF. The rearrangement links TRBV6-2 or TRBV6-3 to TRBJ2-3; D call uncertain. This CDR3 region has 12 residues. CDR1 and CDR2 (germline): MNHEY, SVGEGT. Deletions cut 5 bases from V and 5 bases from J, with 8 bases between.

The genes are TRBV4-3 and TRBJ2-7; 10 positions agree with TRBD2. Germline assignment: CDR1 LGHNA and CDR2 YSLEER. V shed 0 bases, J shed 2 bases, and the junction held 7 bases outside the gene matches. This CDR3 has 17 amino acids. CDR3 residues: CASSQDPIAGGPYEQYF. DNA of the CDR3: TGCGCCAGCAGCCAAGACCCCATAGCGGGAGGACCCTACGAGCAGTACTTC.

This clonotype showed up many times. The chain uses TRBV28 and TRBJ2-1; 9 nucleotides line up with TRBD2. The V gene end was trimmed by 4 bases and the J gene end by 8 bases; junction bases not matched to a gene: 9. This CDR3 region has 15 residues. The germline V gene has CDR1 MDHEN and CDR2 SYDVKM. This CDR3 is CASSSWTSDGDEQFF. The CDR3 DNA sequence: TGTGCCAGCAGTTCCTGGACTAGCGATGGGGATGAGCAGTTCTTC.

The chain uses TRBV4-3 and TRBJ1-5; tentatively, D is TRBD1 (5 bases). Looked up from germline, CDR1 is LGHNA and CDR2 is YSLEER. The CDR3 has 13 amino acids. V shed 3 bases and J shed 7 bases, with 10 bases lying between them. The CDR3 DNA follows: TGCGCCAGCAGCCATGGGGGGGGACAGCCCCAGCATTTT. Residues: CASSHGGGQPQHF.

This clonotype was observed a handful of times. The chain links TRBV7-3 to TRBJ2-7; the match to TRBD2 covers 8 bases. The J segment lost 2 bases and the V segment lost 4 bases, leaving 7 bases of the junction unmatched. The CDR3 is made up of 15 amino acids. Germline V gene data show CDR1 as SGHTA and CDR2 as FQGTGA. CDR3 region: CASSSLGGGTYEQYF. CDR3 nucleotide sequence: TGTGCCAGCAGCTCCTTGGGCGGGGGGACCTACGAGCAGTACTTC.

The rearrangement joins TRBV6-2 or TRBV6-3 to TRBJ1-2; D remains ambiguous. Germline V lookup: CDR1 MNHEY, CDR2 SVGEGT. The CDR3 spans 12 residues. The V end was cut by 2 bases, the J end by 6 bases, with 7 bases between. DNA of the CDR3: TGTGCCAGCAGTTACGGAGAGGATGGCTACACCTTC. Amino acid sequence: CASSYGEDGYTF.

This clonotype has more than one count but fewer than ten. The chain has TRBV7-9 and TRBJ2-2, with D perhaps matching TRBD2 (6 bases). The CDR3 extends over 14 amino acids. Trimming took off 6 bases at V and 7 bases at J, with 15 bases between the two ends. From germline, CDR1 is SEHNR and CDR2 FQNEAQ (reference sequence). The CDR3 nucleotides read TGTGCCAGCAGATGGCGGGATTTCGGCGGGGAGCTGTTTTTT. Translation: CASRWRDFGGELFF.

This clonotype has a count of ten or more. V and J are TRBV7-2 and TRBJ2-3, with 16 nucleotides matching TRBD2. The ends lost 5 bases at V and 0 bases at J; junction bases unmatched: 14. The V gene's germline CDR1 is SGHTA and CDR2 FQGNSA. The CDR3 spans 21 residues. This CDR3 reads CASSPRGTSGRGSVSTDTQYF. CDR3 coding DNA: TGTGCCAGCAGCCCCCGAGGGACTAGCGGGAGGGGGTCGGTTAGCACAGATACGCAGTATTTT.

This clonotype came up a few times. The CDR3 reads CASSLAGQGYSPLHF. CDR3 in DNA: TGCGCCAGCAGCTTGGCGGGCCAGGGGTATTCACCCCTCCACTTT. The V call is TRBV5-1, the J call TRBJ1-6; D is perhaps TRBD1 (6 bases). Germline CDR1 SGHRS, CDR2 YFSETQ. The V end was cut by 0 bases, the J end by 8 bases, with 12 bases between. This CDR3 is built from 15 residues.

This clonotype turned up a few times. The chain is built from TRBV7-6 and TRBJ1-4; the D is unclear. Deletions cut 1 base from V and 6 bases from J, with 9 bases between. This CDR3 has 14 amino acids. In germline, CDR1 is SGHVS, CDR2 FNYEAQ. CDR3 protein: CASSLEAEDEKLFF. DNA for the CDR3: TGTGCCAGCAGCTTAGAGGCAGAGGATGAAAAACTGTTTTTT.

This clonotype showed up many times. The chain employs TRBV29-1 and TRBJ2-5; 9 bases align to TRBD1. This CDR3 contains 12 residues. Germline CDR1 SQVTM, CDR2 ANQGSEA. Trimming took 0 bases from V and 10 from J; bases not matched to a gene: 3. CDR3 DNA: TGCAGCGTTGAAGAGGGGGGACAGGGCCAGTACTTC. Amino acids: CSVEEGGQGQYF. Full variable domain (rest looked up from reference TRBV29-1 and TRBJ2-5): SAVISQKPSRDICQRGTSLTIQCQVDSQVTMMFWYRQQPGQSLTLIATANQGSEATYESGFVIDKFPISRPNLTFSTLTVSNMSPEDSSIYLCSVEEGGQGQYFGPGTRLLVL.

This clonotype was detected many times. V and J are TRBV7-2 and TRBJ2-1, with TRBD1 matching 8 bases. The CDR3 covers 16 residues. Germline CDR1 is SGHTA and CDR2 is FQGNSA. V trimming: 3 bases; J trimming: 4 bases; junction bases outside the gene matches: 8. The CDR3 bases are TGTGCCAGCAGCTTCGGAGGCAGGGGGCTTTACAATGAGCAGTTCTTC. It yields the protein CASSFGGRGLYNEQFF.

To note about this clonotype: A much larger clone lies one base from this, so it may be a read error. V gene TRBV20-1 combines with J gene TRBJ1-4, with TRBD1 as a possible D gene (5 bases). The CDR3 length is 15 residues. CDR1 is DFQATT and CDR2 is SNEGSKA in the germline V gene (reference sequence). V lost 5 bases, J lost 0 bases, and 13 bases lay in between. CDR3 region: CSAARDPTTNEKLFF. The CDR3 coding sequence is TGCAGTGCTGCCCGGGACCCCACAACTAATGAAAAACTGTTTTTT.

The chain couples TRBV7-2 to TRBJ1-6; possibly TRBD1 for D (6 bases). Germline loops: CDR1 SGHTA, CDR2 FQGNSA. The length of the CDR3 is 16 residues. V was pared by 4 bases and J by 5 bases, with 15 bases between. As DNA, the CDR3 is TGTGCCAGCAGCTCCACAGGGAGTGCCCATAATTCACCCCTCCACTTT. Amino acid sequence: CASSSTGSAHNSPLHF.